This TCR beta chain originates from a study of shared clonotypes between healthy human individuals. Study details: Each donor's CD8 memory used one plate, CD8 naive two, each CD4 subset three. Broader study findings: Estimated richness values were generally larger in naive subsets than in memory subsets. It was observed that about 5% of naive CD4 clonotypes were shared across several donors.

The germline CDR1 and CDR2 sequences are KGHSH and LQKENI. The CDR3 is 13 residues long. V was clipped by 3 bases and J by 0 bases, with 5 bases between them. Of note for this clone: Its antigen is unknown. The same CDR3 can be traced to other DNA sequences in this sample.

The donors, all of them Caucasian adults, lived in Nashville, Tennessee. Generated by immunoSEQ multiplex PCR, the TCRdb table keeps only in-frame clones and is missing some. The sample lists approximately 2,300,000 clones, about 90% occurring once. Sequencing was performed on naive CD4+ T cells from PBMCs. Indicated subset: CD45RA+ positively selected. The chain employs TRBV18 and TRBJ1-1, with D unclear. This TCR was sampled from a man aged 18 to 30 in good health. Some clones in this sample may be carry-over from other donors' samples. In DNA, the CDR3 is TGTGCCAGCTCACCGGGCCTGAACACTGAAGCTTTCTTT. As protein: CASSPGLNTEAFF. Full variable domain (outside the CDR3, taken from reference TRBV18 and TRBJ1-1): NAGVMQNPRHLVRRRGQEARLRCSPMKGHSHVYWYRQLPEEGLKFMVYLQKENIIDESGMPKERFSAEFPKEGPSILRIQQVVRGDSAAYFCASSPGLNTEAFFGQGTRLTVV.